The entry below describes one T cell receptor beta chain. This clonotype was seen repeatedly, ten times or more. It has no known antigen specificity. Nothing much larger sits one base from this clone, and base qualities are not available. The treatment or condition label corresponds to: live attenuated yellow fever vaccine strain. A standard Ficoll-Paque protocol was used to isolate PBMCs from peripheral blood. Dynabeads CD4 and CD8 positive selection kits were used to isolate the CD4 and CD8 T-cell fractions. RNA was extracted with TriZol from bulk PBMCs, CD4 and CD8 fractions, and dextramer-positive and dextramer-negative fractions. The data were taken from a study of T cells after yellow fever vaccination (dated by TCRdb to the late 2010s). A note on the overall study: The SMART-Seq v4 Ultra Low Input RNA kit was used to prepare libraries from fractions with low cell numbers. To follow T-cell clones before and after both primary and booster YFV17D yellow fever vaccination, bulk TCR alpha and beta repertoires underwent longitudinal sequencing. Two healthy male donors made up the cohort, one aged 18 to 29 years and the other aged 30 to 40 years. Blood was collected at multiple timepoints before and after primary and secondary immunization, and bulk PBMC replicates and cell subsets were isolated. The investigation overall reported the following: Only a couple of donors were included in the study, so the extent to which the findings can be generalized is limited. Computational filtering was needed because FACS-sorted repertoires could contain abundant contaminating clonotypes from the bulk population. Compared with the primary T-cell response, the secondary T-cell response was faster but weaker, reaching its peak on day 5 rather than on day 15. A small share of clonotypes was detected in both CD4 and CD8 compartments, with the overlap likely arising from convergent recombination. Most clones expanded after primary vaccination (96% of CD4 and 88% of CD8) were re-detected after the booster, suggesting that broad memory maintenance occurred.

CDR1 and CDR2, looked up from the germline V gene, are SGDLS and YYNGEE. V is clipped by 4 bases and J by 5 bases, and the sequence between their germline boundaries is 18 bases long. Reading from cysteine to phenylalanine, the CDR3 counts 15 amino acids. Here the CDR3 DNA is all that survives: 45 bases in frame from base 1. Synthesis of TCR cDNA relied on 5'RACE template switching, a step that introduced a universal primer site along with unique molecular identifiers. Priming of cDNA synthesis was performed from both the TCR alpha and TCR beta constant segments. Two PCR steps were used to amplify libraries, with sample barcodes and sequencing adapters being added in the second step. Sequencing of libraries was done on Illumina HiSeq 2500 (2x100 bp) or NovaSeq (2x150 bp). In the source study's methods: MIGEC handled demultiplexing of reads and collapsing into UMI consensus sequences, while MiXCR performed V(D)J alignment. Vaccine-responding clonotypes were identified with edgeR using replicate PBMC samples, with FDR below 0.01 and a log2 fold change above 5 up to day 15 being required. Bulk clonotypes were assigned CD4 or CD8 identity according to which sequenced CD4 or CD8 repertoire held them at higher abundance. TCRdb redid the processing of the public reads, applying fastp at Q25 and MiXCR, and retained in-frame beta chains. Identical CDR3 proteins give one entry, which carries the most common genes and DNA. What appears here as the V and J calls and clone size reflects TCRdb's work, not the paper's. Here the sample has roughly 63,000 distinct CDR3 sequences; less than 8.5% occur a single time. The ten largest clones add up to 35% to 40% of the sample.

The specimen comprised CD8+ T cells sorted from PBMCs, sampled 15 days after the yellow fever booster vaccination. The V and J genes are TRBV9 and TRBJ2-5; a weak D assignment points to TRBD1 (7 bases agree). The TCR sequence derives from a man aged 25 to 40 who received the YFV17D yellow fever vaccine. In nucleotides, the sequence is TGTGCCAGCAGCTCCCTAACAGGGGCGGGGGAGACCCAGTACTTC. The resulting protein is CASSSLTGAGETQYF.